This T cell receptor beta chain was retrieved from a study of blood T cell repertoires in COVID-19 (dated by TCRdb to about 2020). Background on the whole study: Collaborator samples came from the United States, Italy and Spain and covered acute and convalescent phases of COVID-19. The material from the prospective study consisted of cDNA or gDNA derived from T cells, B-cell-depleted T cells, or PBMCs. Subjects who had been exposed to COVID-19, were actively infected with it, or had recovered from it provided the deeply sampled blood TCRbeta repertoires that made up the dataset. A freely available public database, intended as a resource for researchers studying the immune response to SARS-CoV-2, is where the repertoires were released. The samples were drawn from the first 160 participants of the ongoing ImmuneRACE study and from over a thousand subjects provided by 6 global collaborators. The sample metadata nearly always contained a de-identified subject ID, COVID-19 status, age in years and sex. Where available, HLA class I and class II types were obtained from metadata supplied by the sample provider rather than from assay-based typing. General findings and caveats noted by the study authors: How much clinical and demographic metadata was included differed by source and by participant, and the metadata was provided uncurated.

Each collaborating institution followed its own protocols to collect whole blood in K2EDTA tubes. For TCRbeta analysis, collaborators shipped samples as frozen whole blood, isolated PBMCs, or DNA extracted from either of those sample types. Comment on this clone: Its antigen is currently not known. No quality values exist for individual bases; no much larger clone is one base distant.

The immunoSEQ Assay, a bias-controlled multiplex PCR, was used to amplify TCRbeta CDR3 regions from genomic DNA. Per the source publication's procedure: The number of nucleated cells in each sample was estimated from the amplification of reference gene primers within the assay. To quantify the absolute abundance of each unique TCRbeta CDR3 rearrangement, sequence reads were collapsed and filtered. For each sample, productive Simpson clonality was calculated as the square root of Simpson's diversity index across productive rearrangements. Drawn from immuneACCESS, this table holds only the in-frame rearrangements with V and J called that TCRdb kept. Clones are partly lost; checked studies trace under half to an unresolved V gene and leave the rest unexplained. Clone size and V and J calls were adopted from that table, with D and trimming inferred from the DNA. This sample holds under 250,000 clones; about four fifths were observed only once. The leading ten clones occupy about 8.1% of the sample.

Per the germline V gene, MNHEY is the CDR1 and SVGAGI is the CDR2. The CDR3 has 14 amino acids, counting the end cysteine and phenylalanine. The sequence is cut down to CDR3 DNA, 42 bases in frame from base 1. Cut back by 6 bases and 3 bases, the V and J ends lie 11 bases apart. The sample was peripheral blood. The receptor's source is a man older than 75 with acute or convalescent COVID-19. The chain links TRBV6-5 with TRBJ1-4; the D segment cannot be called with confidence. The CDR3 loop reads CASRVGRANEKLFF. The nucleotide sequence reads TGTGCCAGCAGAGTTGGTCGGGCTAATGAAAAACTGTTTTTT.